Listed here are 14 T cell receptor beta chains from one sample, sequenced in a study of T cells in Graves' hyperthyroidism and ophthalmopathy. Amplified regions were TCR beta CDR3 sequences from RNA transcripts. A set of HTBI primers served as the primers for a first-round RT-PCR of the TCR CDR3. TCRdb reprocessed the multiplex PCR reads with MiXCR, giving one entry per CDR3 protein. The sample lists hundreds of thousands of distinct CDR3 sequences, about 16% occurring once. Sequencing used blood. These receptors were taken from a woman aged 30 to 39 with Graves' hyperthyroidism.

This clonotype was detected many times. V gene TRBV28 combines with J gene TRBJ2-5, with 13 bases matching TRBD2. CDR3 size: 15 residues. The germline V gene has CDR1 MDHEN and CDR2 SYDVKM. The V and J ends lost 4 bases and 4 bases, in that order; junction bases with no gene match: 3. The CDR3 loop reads CASSWTSGSSETQYF. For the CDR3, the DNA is TGTGCCAGCAGTTGGACTAGCGGGAGTTCAGAGACCCAGTACTTC.

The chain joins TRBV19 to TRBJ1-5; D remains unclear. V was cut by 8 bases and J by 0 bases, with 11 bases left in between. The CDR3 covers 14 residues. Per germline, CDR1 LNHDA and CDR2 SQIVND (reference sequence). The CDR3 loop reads CASRTVYSNQPQHF. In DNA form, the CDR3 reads TGTGCCAGTCGGACGGTGTATAGCAATCAGCCCCAGCATTTT.

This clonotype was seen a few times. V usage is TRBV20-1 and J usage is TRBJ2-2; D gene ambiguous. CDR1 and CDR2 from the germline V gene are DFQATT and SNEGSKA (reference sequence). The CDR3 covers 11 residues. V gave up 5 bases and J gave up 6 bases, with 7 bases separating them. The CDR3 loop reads CSAPASGELFF. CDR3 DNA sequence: TGCAGTGCTCCCGCATCCGGGGAGCTGTTTTTT.

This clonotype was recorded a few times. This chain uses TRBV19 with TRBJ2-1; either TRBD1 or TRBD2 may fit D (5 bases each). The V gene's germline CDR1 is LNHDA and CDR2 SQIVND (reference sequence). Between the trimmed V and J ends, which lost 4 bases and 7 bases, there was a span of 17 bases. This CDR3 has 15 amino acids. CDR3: CASSKYRGRGNEQFF. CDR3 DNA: TGTGCCAGTAGTAAGTACCGGGGCCGGGGAAATGAGCAGTTCTTC. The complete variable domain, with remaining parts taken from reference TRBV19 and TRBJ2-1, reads DGGITQSPKYLFRKEGQNVTLSCEQNLNHDAMYWYRQDPGQGLRLIYYSQIVNDFQKGDIAEGYSVSREKKESFPLTVTSAQKNPTAFYLCASSKYRGRGNEQFFGPGTRLTVL.

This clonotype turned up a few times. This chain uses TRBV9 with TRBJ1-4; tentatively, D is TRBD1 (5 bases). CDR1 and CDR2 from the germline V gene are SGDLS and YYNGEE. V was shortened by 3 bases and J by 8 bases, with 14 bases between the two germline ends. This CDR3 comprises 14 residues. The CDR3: CASSAGTVPEKLFF. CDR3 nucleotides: TGTGCCAGCAGCGCTGGGACCGTACCCGAAAAACTGTTTTTT.

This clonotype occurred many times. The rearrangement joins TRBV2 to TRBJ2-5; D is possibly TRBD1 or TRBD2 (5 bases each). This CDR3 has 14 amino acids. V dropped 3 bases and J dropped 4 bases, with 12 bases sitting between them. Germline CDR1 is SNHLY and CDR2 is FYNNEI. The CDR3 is CASSEGTVGETQYF. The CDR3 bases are TGTGCCAGCAGTGAGGGGACGGTTGGAGAGACCCAGTACTTC.

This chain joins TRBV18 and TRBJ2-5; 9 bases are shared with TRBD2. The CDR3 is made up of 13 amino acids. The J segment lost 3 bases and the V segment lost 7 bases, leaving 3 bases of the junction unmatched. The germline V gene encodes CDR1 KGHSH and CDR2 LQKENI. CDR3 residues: CASFIAGEETQYF. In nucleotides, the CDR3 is TGTGCCAGCTTCATAGCGGGAGAAGAGACCCAGTACTTC.

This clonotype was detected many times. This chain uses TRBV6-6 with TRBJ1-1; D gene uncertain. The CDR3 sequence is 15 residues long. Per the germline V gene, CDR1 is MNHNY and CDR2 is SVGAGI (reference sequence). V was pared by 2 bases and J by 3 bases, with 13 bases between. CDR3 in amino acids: CASSYLFRGDTEAFF. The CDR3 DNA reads TGTGCCAGCAGTTACCTCTTTCGGGGAGACACTGAAGCTTTCTTT.

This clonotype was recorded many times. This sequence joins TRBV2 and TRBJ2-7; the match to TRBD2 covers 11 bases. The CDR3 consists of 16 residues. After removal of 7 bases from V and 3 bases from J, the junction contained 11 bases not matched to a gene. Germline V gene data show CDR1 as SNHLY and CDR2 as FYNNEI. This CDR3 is CASKLAGGPVIYEQYF. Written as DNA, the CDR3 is TGTGCCAGCAAGTTAGCGGGAGGGCCGGTTATCTACGAGCAGTACTTC. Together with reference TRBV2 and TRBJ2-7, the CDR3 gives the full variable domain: EPEVTQTPSHQVTQMGQEVILRCVPISNHLYFYWYRQILGQKVEFLVSFYNNEISEKSEIFDDQFSVERPDGSNFTLKIRSTKLEDSAMYFCASKLAGGPVIYEQYFGPGTRLTVT.

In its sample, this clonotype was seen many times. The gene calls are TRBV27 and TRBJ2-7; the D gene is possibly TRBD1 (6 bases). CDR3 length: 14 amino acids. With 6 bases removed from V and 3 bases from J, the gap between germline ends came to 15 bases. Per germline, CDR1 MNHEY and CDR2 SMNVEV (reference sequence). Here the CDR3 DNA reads TGTGCCAGCAGGTCGGGGACACAACTCTACGAGCAGTACTTC. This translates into CASRSGTQLYEQYF.

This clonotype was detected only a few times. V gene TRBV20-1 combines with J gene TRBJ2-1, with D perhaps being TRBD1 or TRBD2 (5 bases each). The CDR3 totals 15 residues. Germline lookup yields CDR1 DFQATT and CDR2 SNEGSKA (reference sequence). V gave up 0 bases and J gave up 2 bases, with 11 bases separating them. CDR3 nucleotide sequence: TGCAGTGCTAGAGATGACGGGGACCCCTACAATGAGCAGTTCTTC. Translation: CSARDDGDPYNEQFF.

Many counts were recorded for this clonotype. CDR3 nucleotides: TGTGCCAGCAGCTTAGAACTAGCGGGAGCAGAGACCCAGTACTTC. Translation: CASSLELAGAETQYF. The chain combines TRBV7-9 with TRBJ2-5; TRBD2 aligns across 11 bases. Per germline, CDR1 SEHNR and CDR2 FQNEAQ (reference sequence). This CDR3 contains 15 residues. With V trimmed by 1 base and J by 4 bases, 2 bases remained unmatched.

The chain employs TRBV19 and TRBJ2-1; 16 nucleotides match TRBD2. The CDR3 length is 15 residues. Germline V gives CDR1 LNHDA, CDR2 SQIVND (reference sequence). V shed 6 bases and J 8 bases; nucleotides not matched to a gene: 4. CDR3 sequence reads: CASSVGLAGGHEQFF. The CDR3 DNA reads TGTGCCAGTAGCGTGGGACTAGCGGGAGGGCATGAGCAGTTCTTC.

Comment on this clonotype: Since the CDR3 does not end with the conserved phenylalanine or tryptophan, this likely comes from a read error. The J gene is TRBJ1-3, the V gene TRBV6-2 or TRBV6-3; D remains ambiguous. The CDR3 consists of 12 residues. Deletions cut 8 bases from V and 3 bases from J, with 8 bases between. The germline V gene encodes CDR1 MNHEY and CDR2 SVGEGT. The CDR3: CASGPYGNTIYL. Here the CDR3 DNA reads TGTGCCAGCGGGCCTTATGGAAACACCATATATCTT.